This TCR beta chain was captured by sequencing in a study of blood T cell repertoires in COVID-19. About the research overall: Sources were T cells, B-cell-depleted T cells, or PBMCs; the material itself was cDNA or gDNA.

Repertoires were generated with immunoSEQ multiplex PCR, while TCRdb's copy carries only in-frame clones and drops some. The top ten clones hold roughly 18% of a sample with some 160,000 clones, about 83% of them seen once. Germline V gene lookup returns CDR1 SGHTA and CDR2 FQGTGA. The CDR3 has 16 residues. The V segment lost 5 bases and the J segment 4 bases; nucleotides outside the gene matches: 12. Sequencing was carried out using peripheral blood. J is TRBJ1-2 and V is TRBV7-3; TRBD1 agrees at 8 bases. The TCR originated in a woman in her sixties or seventies who had recovered from COVID-19. The CDR3 spells CASSPPGQAALYGYTF. The CDR3 nucleotides read TGTGCCAGCAGCCCCCCGGGACAGGCCGCCCTCTATGGCTACACCTTC.